This paragraph reports one T cell receptor beta chain. Its target is not known. Germline CDR1 SGHRS, CDR2 YFSETQ. The CDR3 contains 16 residues. V shed 0 bases, J shed 3 bases, and the junction held 6 bases outside the gene matches. This sample stems from a study of blood T cells in healthy people across ages. Study results and limitations: Long-lived donors carried more naive CD4+ cells and greater diversity than aged donors.

Primers used in a second PCR of about 6 to 11 cycles were a sample-barcoded 5' primer and a J-beta primer mix. TCRdb recomputed calls from the 5' RACE reads with MiXCR, one row per CDR3 protein. Of some 1.6 million distinct CDR3 sequences listed, 34% are singletons. The source material was blood. The TCR was taken from a woman aged 25 to 39 in good health. The chain combines TRBV5-1 with TRBJ2-7; 10 nucleotides align to TRBD2. The CDR3 region is CASSLGPAGGGYEQYF. The DNA of the CDR3 is TGCGCCAGCAGCTTGGGCCCAGCGGGAGGGGGCTACGAGCAGTACTTC.